A single sample gave rise to the 10 T cell receptor beta chains below, sequenced in a study of T cells in Graves' hyperthyroidism and ophthalmopathy. There were TCR beta CDR3 regions amplified from RNA transcripts. Researchers ran a first-round RT-PCR on the TCR CDR3 using the HTBI primer set. MiXCR, run by TCRdb on the multiplex PCR reads, gives a single entry per CDR3 protein. The table records 450,000 to 650,000 distinct CDR3 sequences, 12% to 15% of them present only once. The sample comprised blood. Source of these receptors: a woman younger than 35 with Graves' ophthalmopathy.

This clonotype was observed a few times. The chain joins TRBV10-3 to TRBJ1-3, with 10 bases matching TRBD1. V gave up 4 bases and J gave up 1 base; unmatched junction bases: 7. Germline lookup yields CDR1 ENHRY and CDR2 SYGVKD. The CDR3 runs 17 residues. This CDR3 reads CAISGLGTGASGNTIYF. CDR3 coding DNA: TGTGCCATCAGTGGGCTGGGGACAGGGGCATCTGGAAACACCATATATTTT.

As to this clonotype: Given a much more abundant clone one base away, this may be a read error. The chain links TRBV20-1 to TRBJ1-2, with a possible D match to TRBD1 (5 bases). This CDR3 has 13 amino acids. The V and J ends lost 5 bases and 5 bases respectively, with 15 bases between them. The V gene's germline CDR1 is DFQATT and CDR2 SNEGSKA (reference sequence). The CDR3 reads CSAGGPDTYGYTF. The CDR3 DNA is TGCAGTGCTGGAGGCCCGGACACTTATGGCTACACCTTC.

This clonotype was detected only a few times. The chain is built from TRBV7-9 and TRBJ2-3; 10 bases fit TRBD2. Germline CDR1 SEHNR, CDR2 FQNEAQ (reference sequence). V lost 10 bases and J lost 3; bases outside the gene matches: 4. The CDR3 consists of 13 residues. The DNA of the CDR3 is TGTGCCAAAGGACTAGCGGAGACAGATACGCAGTATTTT. It translates to CAKGLAETDTQYF.

This clonotype was observed at least ten times. The chain has TRBV29-1 and TRBJ2-2, with TRBD1 matching over 10 bases. Unmatched junction bases numbered 3, after V lost 7 bases and J lost 7 bases. CDR3 length: 12 amino acids. Germline loops: CDR1 SQVTM, CDR2 ANQGSEA. The CDR3 DNA sequence: TGCAGCGCGGGACAGGGGCACGGGGAGCTGTTTTTT. Translation gives CSAGQGHGELFF.

As for this clonotype: No DNA is shown, since the ends of the CDR3 on it are uncertain; the CDR3 is the one TCRdb lists. The chain joins TRBV30 to TRBJ2-7; the D call in the table, TRBD1, was not verified against the DNA. The CDR3 extends over 14 residues, inclusive of both ends. Germline lookup yields CDR1 GTSNPN and CDR2 SVGIG (reference sequence). The CDR3 sequence is CAWSVGKGAYERYF.

V gene TRBV6-2 or TRBV6-3 combines with J gene TRBJ2-7; 7 bases match TRBD1. The CDR3 sequence is 14 residues long. The germline CDR1 and CDR2 sequences are MNHEY and SVGEGT. V trimming: 6 bases; J trimming: 4 bases; junction bases outside the gene matches: 9. CDR3 amino acids: CASRPQGVGYEQYF. DNA for the CDR3: TGTGCCAGCAGACCTCAGGGGGTAGGGTACGAGCAGTACTTC.

This clonotype was seen many times. V and J are TRBV7-2 and TRBJ2-1; no definite D call. Germline V gives CDR1 SGHTA, CDR2 FQGNSA. V was pared by 5 bases and J by 5 bases, with 10 bases between. This CDR3 spans 13 amino acids. For the CDR3, the DNA is TGTGCCAGCAGCCCCGCTAGGGACAATGAGCAGTTCTTC. Amino acid sequence: CASSPARDNEQFF. Looking up the rest from reference TRBV7-2 and TRBJ2-1 gives the full variable domain: GAGVSQSPSNKVTEKGKDVELRCDPISGHTALYWYRQSLGQGLEFLIYFQGNSAPDKSGLPSDRFSAERTGGSVSTLTIQRTQQEDSAVYLCASSPARDNEQFFGPGTRLTVL.

The V gene is TRBV7-8, the J gene TRBJ2-3; 11 bases match TRBD2. This CDR3 contains 18 residues. Germline CDR1 is SGHVS and CDR2 is FQNEAQ. V shed 2 bases and J 0 bases; nucleotides not matched to a gene: 7. CDR3 amino acids: CASSLLAGGGVSTDTQYF. Written as DNA, the CDR3 is TGTGCCAGCAGCTTACTAGCGGGAGGAGGGGTAAGCACAGATACGCAGTATTTT.

This clonotype has a count of ten or more. This chain joins TRBV18 and TRBJ2-1, with D perhaps TRBD2 (5 bases). Trimming left V 3 bases short and J 9 bases short, with 9 bases between. CDR1 and CDR2 (germline): KGHSH, LQKENI. The length of the CDR3 is 12 residues. This chain's CDR3 is CASSPSGFEQFF. The CDR3 DNA reads TGTGCCAGCTCACCCTCGGGGTTTGAGCAGTTCTTC.

The chain has TRBV18 and TRBJ1-2, with 11 bases aligning to TRBD1. Germline CDR1 is KGHSH and CDR2 is LQKENI. V dropped 5 bases and J dropped 3; count of bases not matched to a gene: 5. This CDR3 comprises 15 residues. Written as DNA, the CDR3 is TGTGCCAGCTCATCCCGGACAGGGGGCGACTATGGCTACACCTTC. Its protein is CASSSRTGGDYGYTF.